Listed below are T cell receptor beta chains from one sample, sequenced in a study of T cell responses to AZD1222 COVID-19 vaccine. Measured with immunoSEQ multiplex PCR; TCRdb has only the in-frame clones, and not every one. The sample records about 110,000 clones, just over 85% being singletons. Sequencing was performed on peripheral blood, taken on day 0 of AZD1222 vaccination. These receptors were taken from an adult in good health. The CDR3 runs from the conserved cysteine through the conserved F or W. Each record gives: J gene, D gene, clone size, V gene, CDR3 protein, CDR3 DNA. The D gene is left open where the match is weak. Expanded clones get a size class; other rows say once, few or many, or leave the size out.

J gene: TRBJ1-4; D gene: -; clone size: -; V gene: TRBV7-9; CDR3 protein: CASSLKEGGKEKLFF; CDR3 DNA: TGTGCCAGCAGCTTAAAAGAAGGAGGAAAGGAAAAACTGTTTTTT
J gene: TRBJ1-1; D gene: TRBD1; clone size: -; V gene: TRBV12-3/TRBV12-4; CDR3 protein: CASRSGTVEAFF; CDR3 DNA: TGTGCCAGCAGATCCGGGACAGTTGAAGCTTTCTTT
J gene: TRBJ1-4; D gene: TRBD1; clone size: -; V gene: TRBV6-4; CDR3 protein: CASRQGAQTNEKLFF; CDR3 DNA: TGTGCCAGCCGCCAGGGGGCCCAGACTAATGAAAAACTGTTTTTT
J gene: TRBJ1-5; D gene: -; clone size: -; V gene: TRBV24-1; CDR3 protein: CATSYPDGQPSNQPQHF; CDR3 DNA: TGTGCCACCTCATACCCGGACGGGCAGCCTAGCAATCAGCCCCAGCATTTT
J gene: TRBJ1-2; D gene: -; clone size: few; V gene: TRBV29-1; CDR3 protein: CSVEDFDSPLMNYGYTF; CDR3 DNA: TGCAGCGTTGAAGATTTCGACAGTCCCCTGATGAACTATGGCTACACCTTC
J gene: TRBJ2-3; D gene: -; clone size: -; V gene: TRBV2; CDR3 protein: CASSEFHKSTDTQYF; CDR3 DNA: TGTGCCAGCAGTGAATTTCACAAAAGCACAGATACGCAGTATTTT
J gene: TRBJ2-7; D gene: -; clone size: -; V gene: TRBV25-1; CDR3 protein: CASSEKGGQYF; CDR3 DNA: TGTGCCAGCAGTGAAAAGGGTGGGCAGTACTTC
J gene: TRBJ1-6; D gene: -; clone size: once; V gene: TRBV19; CDR3 protein: CASKKAPNSDNSPLHF; CDR3 DNA: TGTGCCAGTAAAAAAGCCCCGAACAGCGATAATTCACCCCTCCACTTT
J gene: TRBJ1-2; D gene: TRBD1; clone size: few; V gene: TRBV15; CDR3 protein: CATSRTGATNYGYTF; CDR3 DNA: TGTGCCACCAGCAGGACAGGGGCGACTAACTATGGCTACACCTTC
J gene: TRBJ2-3; D gene: TRBD2; clone size: -; V gene: TRBV5-1; CDR3 protein: CASSPPTSGGPDTQYF; CDR3 DNA: TGCGCCAGCAGCCCTCCGACTAGCGGGGGTCCAGATACGCAGTATTTT
J gene: TRBJ1-2; D gene: TRBD1; clone size: -; V gene: TRBV4-1; CDR3 protein: CASSGQGKTNYGYTF; CDR3 DNA: TGCGCCAGCAGCGGACAGGGCAAAACTAACTATGGCTACACCTTC
J gene: TRBJ2-5; D gene: TRBD2; clone size: -; V gene: TRBV5-1; CDR3 protein: CASSLVGTSSQETQYF; CDR3 DNA: TGCGCCAGCAGCTTGGTCGGGACTAGCTCCCAAGAGACCCAGTACTTC
J gene: TRBJ1-1; D gene: -; clone size: -; V gene: TRBV6-5; CDR3 protein: CASSRRGEAFF; CDR3 DNA: TGTGCCAGCAGCCGCAGGGGTGAAGCTTTCTTT
J gene: TRBJ1-4; D gene: TRBD1; clone size: -; V gene: TRBV6-6; CDR3 protein: CASRTGTGVGKLFF; CDR3 DNA: TGTGCCAGCAGAACCGGGACAGGGGTGGGAAAACTGTTTTTT
J gene: TRBJ1-2; D gene: -; clone size: -; V gene: TRBV5-1; CDR3 protein: CASSERSAYGYTF; CDR3 DNA: TGCGCCAGCAGCGAGAGGAGTGCCTATGGCTACACCTTC
J gene: TRBJ1-5; D gene: -; clone size: -; V gene: TRBV29-1; CDR3 protein: CSVEAGNNQPQHF; CDR3 DNA: TGCAGCGTTGAGGCGGGAAACAATCAGCCCCAGCATTTT
J gene: TRBJ1-5; D gene: TRBD1; clone size: -; V gene: TRBV5-8; CDR3 protein: CASSIWTGPEPQHF; CDR3 DNA: TGTGCCAGCAGCATCTGGACAGGACCGGAGCCCCAGCATTTT
J gene: TRBJ1-2; D gene: TRBD1; clone size: once; V gene: TRBV5-1; CDR3 protein: CASSFGTGVGYTF; CDR3 DNA: TGCGCCAGCAGCTTCGGGACAGGGGTTGGCTACACCTTC
J gene: TRBJ2-7; D gene: -; clone size: -; V gene: TRBV13; CDR3 protein: CASRRSGLGYEQYF; CDR3 DNA: TGTGCCAGCCGCCGGAGCGGTCTGGGCTACGAGCAGTACTTC
J gene: TRBJ1-1; D gene: -; clone size: -; V gene: TRBV11-3; CDR3 protein: CASSWAEDTEAFF; CDR3 DNA: TGTGCCAGCAGCTGGGCCGAGGACACTGAAGCTTTCTTT